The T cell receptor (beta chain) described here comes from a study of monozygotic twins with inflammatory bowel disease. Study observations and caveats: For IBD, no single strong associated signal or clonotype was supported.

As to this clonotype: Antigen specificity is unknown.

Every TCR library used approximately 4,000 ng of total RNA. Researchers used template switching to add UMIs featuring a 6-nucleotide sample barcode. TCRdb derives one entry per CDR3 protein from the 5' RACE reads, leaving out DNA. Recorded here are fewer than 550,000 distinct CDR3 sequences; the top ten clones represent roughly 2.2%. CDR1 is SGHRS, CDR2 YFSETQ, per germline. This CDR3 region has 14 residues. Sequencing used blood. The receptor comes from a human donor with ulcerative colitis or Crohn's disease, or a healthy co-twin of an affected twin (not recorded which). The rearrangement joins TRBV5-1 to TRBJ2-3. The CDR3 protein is CASSGSTLGDTQYF. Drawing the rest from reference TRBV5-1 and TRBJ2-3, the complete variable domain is KAGVTQTPRYLIKTRGQQVTLSCSPISGHRSVSWYQQTPGQGLQFLFEYFSETQRNKGNFPGRFSGRQFSNSRSEMNVSTLELGDSALYLCASSGSTLGDTQYFGPGTRLTVL.